The 22 T cell receptor beta chains reported below all come from one sample, sequenced in a study of cytomegalovirus exposure and HLA in healthy donors. 60 Vbeta and 13 Jbeta primers were used in PCR. Produced via immunoSEQ multiplex PCR; TCRdb's table is partial and in-frame only. The sample lists approximately 130,000 clones, 70% to 80% occurring once. Sequencing was performed on PBMCs. These receptors originate from a woman between 50 and 59 years old in good health and CMV-seropositive.

The chain carries TRBV7-8 and TRBJ2-1; 7 bases line up with TRBD2. V shed 1 base and J 5 bases; nucleotides not matched to a gene: 8. The CDR3 length is 16 residues. From germline, CDR1 is SGHVS and CDR2 FQNEAQ. DNA of the CDR3: TGTGCCAGCAGCTTAGTAGGGCTAGCGGCTAACAATGAGCAGTTCTTC. It codes for CASSLVGLAANNEQFF.

This rearrangement joins TRBV2 to TRBJ2-2; D possibly corresponds to TRBD1 (6 bases). Trimming left V 6 bases short and J 5 bases short, with 16 bases between. CDR1 and CDR2 (germline): SNHLY, FYNNEI. CDR3 length: 15 amino acids. The chain's CDR3 is CASRATDSATGELFF. CDR3 DNA sequence: TGTGCCAGCAGAGCCACGGACAGCGCAACCGGGGAGCTGTTTTTT.

The genes are TRBV11-3 and TRBJ2-1; TRBD2 agrees at 7 bases. The CDR3 is made up of 15 amino acids. From germline, CDR1 is SGHNT and CDR2 YENEEA. V shed 2 bases, J shed 0 bases, and the junction held 1 base outside the gene matches. The CDR3 DNA follows: TGTGCCAGCAGCTTAACGGGGGGCTCCTACAATGAGCAGTTCTTC. It yields the protein CASSLTGGSYNEQFF.

V gene TRBV5-8 combines with J gene TRBJ2-7; the match to TRBD2 covers 15 bases. Germline V gene lookup returns CDR1 SGHTS and CDR2 YDEGEE. CDR3 length: 16 residues. V lost 4 bases and J lost 5; bases outside the gene matches: 7. CDR3 nucleotides: TGTGCCAGCAGCCAGGGACTAGCGGGGGGTCTCGACGAGCAGTACTTC. It yields the protein CASSQGLAGGLDEQYF.

The chain couples TRBV13 to TRBJ2-1, with 10 bases lining up with TRBD2. Trimming at V came to 3 bases and at J to 8 bases, leaving 7 bases not matched to a gene. The germline CDR1 and CDR2 sequences are PRHDT and FYEKMQ (reference sequence). CDR3 length: 15 residues. CDR3 bases: TGTGCCAGCAGCTTCGAAGCGGGAGGGATGGATGAGCAGTTCTTC. As protein: CASSFEAGGMDEQFF.

The chain uses TRBV30 and TRBJ1-4; D gene ambiguous. Looked up from germline, CDR1 is GTSNPN and CDR2 is SVGIG (reference sequence). The CDR3 covers 14 residues. V was cut by 5 bases and J by 0 bases, with 10 bases left in between. In nucleotides, the CDR3 is TGTGCCTGGTCGAACTTTGCAACTAATGAAAAACTGTTTTTT. Translated, it gives CAWSNFATNEKLFF.

The V and J genes are TRBV27 and TRBJ1-1, with TRBD1 as a possible D gene (5 bases). CDR3 length: 11 amino acids. Germline V CDR1 and CDR2: MNHEY, SMNVEV (reference sequence). V dropped 7 bases and J dropped 5 bases, with 8 bases sitting between them. CDR3 sequence reads: CASMEGTEAFF. CDR3 nucleotide sequence: TGTGCCAGCATGGAGGGGACTGAAGCTTTCTTT.

The rearrangement joins TRBV5-5 to TRBJ2-7, with 8 bases identical to TRBD2. Losses at the gene ends were 1 base for V and 4 bases for J; bases not matched to a gene: 7. Germline CDR1 and CDR2: SGHKS and YYEKEE (reference sequence). This CDR3 is built from 15 residues. Here the CDR3 DNA reads TGTGCCAGCAGCTTGAGTGGCGGGGGGAAGTACGAGCAGTACTTC. Its translation is CASSLSGGGKYEQYF.

This clone was seen just once. The chain employs TRBV30 and TRBJ2-7, with D perhaps TRBD2 (5 bases). Germline lookup yields CDR1 GTSNPN and CDR2 SVGIG (reference sequence). The CDR3 length is 12 residues. The ends were cut back, 2 bases at V and 5 bases at J, with 10 bases in the middle. CDR3 nucleotides: TGTGCCTGGAGTTCGGGGTCCGACGAGCAGTACTTC. Translating it yields CAWSSGSDEQYF. Using reference TRBV30 and TRBJ2-7 for the parts outside the CDR3, the full variable domain is SQTIHQWPATLVQPVGSPLSLECTVEGTSNPNLYWYRQAAGRGLQLLFYSVGIGQISSEVPQNLSASRPQDRQFILSSKKLLLSDSGFYLCAWSSGSDEQYFGPGTRLTVT.

This clone came up a few times. This chain connects TRBV30 to TRBJ2-7; 9 nucleotides match TRBD2. The V gene's germline CDR1 is GTSNPN and CDR2 SVGIG (reference sequence). This CDR3 contains 13 residues. V lost 2 bases, J lost 4 bases, and 3 bases stayed unmatched. This chain's CDR3 is CAWSWREGYEQYF. CDR3 nucleotides: TGTGCCTGGAGTTGGCGGGAGGGGTACGAGCAGTACTTC.

V gene TRBV4-1 combines with J gene TRBJ2-7; D gene ambiguous. V lost 0 bases to trimming and J lost 0 bases, with 12 bases between them. The germline V gene has CDR1 MGHRA and CDR2 YSYEKL. The CDR3 totals 16 residues. This CDR3 reads CASSQEAHSSSYEQYF. The CDR3 coding sequence is TGCGCCAGCAGCCAAGAAGCCCATTCTAGCTCCTACGAGCAGTACTTC.

This rearrangement joins TRBV7-2 to TRBJ2-5, with TRBD2 matching over 7 bases. This CDR3 has 13 amino acids. From germline, CDR1 is SGHTA and CDR2 FQGNSA. The junction had 6 bases not matched to a gene; V was cut back by 6 bases and J by 5 bases. Here the CDR3 DNA reads TGTGCCAGCAGGTGGACTAGTTTTGAGACCCAGTACTTC. Translated: CASRWTSFETQYF.

With respect to this clone: Other DNA sequences within the sample encode an identical CDR3. This rearrangement joins TRBV30 to TRBJ1-5; no clear D gene. Germline lookup yields CDR1 GTSNPN and CDR2 SVGIG (reference sequence). V dropped 0 bases and J dropped 5 bases, with 8 bases sitting between them. CDR3 length: 13 residues. CDR3 in amino acids: CAWSVRGDQPQHF. The CDR3 DNA reads as TGTGCCTGGAGTGTTCGGGGTGATCAGCCCCAGCATTTT.

The CDR3 nucleotides read TGTGCCAGCAGCTACAGCGGTCCCTACGAGCAGTACTTC. Translation: CASSYSGPYEQYF. V usage is TRBV7-2 and J usage is TRBJ2-7; D possibly corresponds to TRBD2 (5 bases). The CDR3 spans 13 residues. Trimming stripped 4 bases from V and 2 bases from J, with 9 bases between. The germline CDR1 and CDR2 sequences are SGHTA and FQGNSA.

This clone was seen only a few times. This chain links TRBV7-9 with TRBJ1-1; 7 nucleotides align to TRBD1. The CDR3 contains 13 residues. Germline V CDR1 and CDR2: SEHNR, FQNEAQ (reference sequence). V trimming: 4 bases; J trimming: 4 bases; junction bases outside the gene matches: 3. The CDR3 reads CASSSQGGTEAFF. The CDR3 nucleotides are TGTGCCAGCAGCTCTCAGGGGGGCACTGAAGCTTTCTTT.

The chain is built from TRBV18 and TRBJ2-5; no definite D call. CDR3 size: 13 residues. V lost 3 bases to trimming and J lost 2 bases, with 7 bases between them. CDR1 and CDR2 from the germline V gene are KGHSH and LQKENI. The CDR3 loop reads CASSPVPQETQYF. The CDR3 DNA reads as TGTGCCAGCTCACCCGTCCCTCAAGAGACCCAGTACTTC.

J is TRBJ2-1 and V is TRBV11-1; the match to TRBD2 covers 9 bases. Germline CDR1 SGHAT, CDR2 FQDESV (reference sequence). V lost 3 bases and J lost 3; bases outside the gene matches: 3. This CDR3 has 15 residues. CDR3 loop: CASSLLAGDYNEQFF. The CDR3 nucleotides read TGTGCCAGCAGCTTGTTAGCGGGAGACTACAATGAGCAGTTCTTC.

The V and J genes are TRBV29-1 and TRBJ1-4, with D tentatively TRBD1 (6 bases). The CDR3 has 12 residues. Germline CDR1 reads SQVTM; CDR2 reads ANQGSEA. The V end lost 6 bases, the J end lost 5 bases, and 10 bases lay between the germline ends. The CDR3 DNA reads as TGCAGCGTACGGGGGGCGAATGAAAAACTGTTTTTT. It yields the protein CSVRGANEKLFF. Combining the CDR3 with reference TRBV29-1 and TRBJ1-4 gives the whole variable domain SAVISQKPSRDICQRGTSLTIQCQVDSQVTMMFWYRQQPGQSLTLIATANQGSEATYESGFVIDKFPISRPNLTFSTLTVSNMSPEDSSIYLCSVRGANEKLFFGSGTQLSVL.

This chain connects TRBV6-1 to TRBJ2-2, with 8 positions matching TRBD2. Trimming cost V 2 bases and J 3 bases; bases outside gene matches: 5. Germline V gene sequence: CDR1 MNHNS, CDR2 SASEGT. The CDR3 contains 16 residues. The CDR3 DNA reads as TGTGCCAGCAGTGAAATGACTAGCGCTTACACCGGGGAGCTGTTTTTT. As protein: CASSEMTSAYTGELFF.

This clone was counted only a few times. The chain is built from TRBV25-1 and TRBJ1-5; D may be TRBD1 (5 bases). Between the trimmed V and J ends, which lost 7 bases and 11 bases, there was a span of 18 bases. The CDR3 length is 13 residues. In germline, CDR1 is MGHDK, CDR2 SYGVNS. Written as DNA, the CDR3 is TGTGCCAGCATTAGACAGCTGCTAAAGGCCCAGCATTTT. Protein sequence: CASIRQLLKAQHF.

The CDR3 DNA is TGTGCCAGCAGCCTCGGACAGTTTCTTGGCTACACCTTC. Amino acid sequence: CASSLGQFLGYTF. The chain has TRBV7-2 and TRBJ1-2; TRBD1 might be the D (6 bases). Germline values: CDR1 SGHTA, CDR2 FQGNSA. The V gene lost 5 bases and the J gene lost 7 bases, with 14 bases spanning the gap. The CDR3 runs 13 residues.

V and J are TRBV6-5 and TRBJ1-2; 8 bases are a match to TRBD1. Unmatched junction bases numbered 6, after V lost 6 bases and J lost 6 bases. The CDR3 spans 13 residues. Germline V lookup: CDR1 MNHEY, CDR2 SVGAGI. CDR3 nucleotide sequence: TGTGCCAGCAGCCGGGACAGGTCTGATGGCTACACCTTC. This translates into CASSRDRSDGYTF.